The clone carrying this T cell receptor beta chain has more than one count but fewer than ten. The sample is drawn from a study of blood T cell repertoires in COVID-19. Overall study context: Spain, Italy and the United States supplied samples that represented acute and convalescent COVID-19. T cells, B-cell-depleted T cells, or PBMCs provided the cDNA or gDNA that served as material.

V shed 3 bases, J shed 7 bases, and the junction held 4 bases outside the gene matches. CDR1 SGHRS and CDR2 YFSETQ come from the germline V gene. The CDR3 is made up of 13 amino acids. How the authors handled the data: For nucleated cells, counts were estimated from reference gene primer amplification. Using immunoSEQ multiplex PCR, the repertoire was profiled, and TCRdb retains in-frame clones only, with some absent. From that table come the V and J calls and clone size; the DNA was used to work out D and trimming. The sample lists 80,000 to 130,000 clones, around 90% occurring once. This clonotype originated in a man in his 70s with acute or convalescent COVID-19. The chain has TRBV5-1 and TRBJ2-5; 9 bases are a match to TRBD1. The sample taken for sequencing was peripheral blood. The CDR3 is CASSSGQGWTQYF. CDR3 DNA sequence: TGCGCCAGCAGCTCCGGACAGGGGTGGACCCAGTACTTC.